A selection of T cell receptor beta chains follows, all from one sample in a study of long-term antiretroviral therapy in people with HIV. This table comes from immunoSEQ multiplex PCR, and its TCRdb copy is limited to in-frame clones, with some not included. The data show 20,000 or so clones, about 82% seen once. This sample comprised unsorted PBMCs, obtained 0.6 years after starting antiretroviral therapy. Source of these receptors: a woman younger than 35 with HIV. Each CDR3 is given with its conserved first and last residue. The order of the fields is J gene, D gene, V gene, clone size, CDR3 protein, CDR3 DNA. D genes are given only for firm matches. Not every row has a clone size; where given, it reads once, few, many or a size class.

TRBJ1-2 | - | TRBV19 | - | CASRSAGSYGYTF | TGTGCCAGTAGGTCGGCGGGGAGCTATGGCTACACCTTC
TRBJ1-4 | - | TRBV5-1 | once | CASSLVGRGNEKLFF | TGCGCCAGCAGTTTGGTGGGAAGAGGTAATGAAAAACTGTTTTTT
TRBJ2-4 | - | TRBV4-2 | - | CASSPGGGGFRDKNIQYF | TGTGCCAGCAGCCCAGGAGGAGGTGGCTTCCGGGATAAAAACATTCAGTACTTC
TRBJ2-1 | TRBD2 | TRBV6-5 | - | CASHQGLAGGSEQFF | TGTGCCAGCCACCAGGGACTAGCGGGGGGAAGTGAGCAGTTCTTC
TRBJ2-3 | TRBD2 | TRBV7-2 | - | CASSSDSGGADTQYF | TGTGCCAGCAGCTCCGATAGCGGGGGGGCAGATACGCAGTATTTT
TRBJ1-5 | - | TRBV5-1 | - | CASSLLGVSNQPQHF | TGCGCCAGCAGCTTGTTGGGAGTGAGCAATCAGCCCCAGCATTTT
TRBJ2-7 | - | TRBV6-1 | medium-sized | CASNEGASSYEQYF | TGTGCCAGCAACGAAGGGGCGTCCTCCTACGAGCAGTACTTC
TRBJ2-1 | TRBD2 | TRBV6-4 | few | CASSDSTSGGAEQFF | TGTGCCAGCAGTGACTCGACTAGCGGGGGGGCCGAGCAGTTCTTC
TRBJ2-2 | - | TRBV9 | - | CASSVAPGELFF | TGTGCCAGCAGCGTAGCACCCGGGGAGCTGTTTTTT
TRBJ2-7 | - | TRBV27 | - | CASSLASSYEQYF | TGTGCCAGCAGTTTAGCCAGCTCCTACGAGCAGTACTTC
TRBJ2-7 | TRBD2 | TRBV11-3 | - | CASSSYSGNLGEQYF | TGTGCCAGCAGCTCGTATAGCGGGAACCTGGGGGAGCAGTACTTC
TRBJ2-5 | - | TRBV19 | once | CATQGSSKETQYF | TGTGCCACGCAGGGGAGCTCGAAGGAGACCCAGTACTTC
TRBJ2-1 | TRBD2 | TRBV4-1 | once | CASSLAGEVNEQFF | TGCGCCAGCAGCCTAGCGGGAGAAGTAAATGAGCAGTTCTTC
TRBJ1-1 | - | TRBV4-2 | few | CASKAFDTEAFF | TGTGCCTCCAAGGCGTTCGACACTGAAGCTTTCTTT
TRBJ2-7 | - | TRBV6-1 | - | CASSVGPGVSYEQYF | TGTGCCAGCAGTGTAGGCCCCGGGGTTTCCTACGAGCAGTACTTC
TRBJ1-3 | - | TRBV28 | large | CASSFGSGNTIYF | TGTGCCAGCTCCTTCGGCTCTGGAAACACCATATATTTT
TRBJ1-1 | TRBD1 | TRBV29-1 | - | CSAGQGSNTEAFF | TGCAGCGCGGGACAGGGCTCGAACACTGAAGCTTTCTTT
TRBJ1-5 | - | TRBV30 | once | CAWSHDYYSNQPQHF | TGTGCCTGGAGTCACGACTATTATAGCAATCAGCCCCAGCATTTT
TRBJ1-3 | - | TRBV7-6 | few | CASSPPRVGSSGNTIYF | TGTGCCAGCAGCCCCCCCCGCGTGGGAAGCTCTGGAAACACCATATATTTT
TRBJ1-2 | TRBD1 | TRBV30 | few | CAWTDPGQGHGYTF | TGTGCCTGGACCGACCCGGGACAGGGCCACGGCTACACCTTC
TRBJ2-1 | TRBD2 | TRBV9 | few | CASSVSGVGNEQFF | TGTGCCAGCAGCGTAAGCGGGGTCGGCAATGAGCAGTTCTTC
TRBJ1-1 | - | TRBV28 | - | CAGRGWSTEAFF | TGTGCCGGACGGGGGTGGAGCACTGAAGCTTTCTTT
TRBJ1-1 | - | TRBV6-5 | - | CASSYSRGPGRVAFF | TGTGCCAGCAGTTACTCCAGGGGCCCCGGGCGGGTGGCTTTCTTT
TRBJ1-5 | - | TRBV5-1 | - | CASSERGNQPQHF | TGCGCCAGCAGTGAACGCGGAAATCAGCCCCAGCATTTT
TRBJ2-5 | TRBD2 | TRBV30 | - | CAWAGGVRETQYF | TGTGCCTGGGCTGGGGGGGTGCGAGAGACCCAGTACTTC
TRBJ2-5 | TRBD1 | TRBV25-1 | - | CASSESETGGETQYF | TGTGCCAGCAGTGAATCGGAGACAGGGGGAGAGACCCAGTACTTC
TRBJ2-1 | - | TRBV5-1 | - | CASSLRQNNEQFF | TGCGCCAGCAGCCTAAGACAAAACAATGAGCAGTTCTTC
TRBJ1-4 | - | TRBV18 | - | CASSPSQGGEKLFF | TGTGCCAGCTCACCTTCTCAGGGAGGAGAAAAACTGTTTTTT
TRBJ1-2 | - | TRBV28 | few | CASSMSGAGGYTF | TGTGCCAGCTCGATGTCGGGGGCGGGAGGCTACACCTTC
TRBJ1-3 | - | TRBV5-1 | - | CASSSFGSSGNTIYF | TGCGCCAGCAGCTCGTTCGGGAGCTCTGGAAACACCATATATTTT
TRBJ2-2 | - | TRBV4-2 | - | CASSLGRGTGELFF | TGTGCCAGCAGCCTTGGTAGGGGAACCGGGGAGCTGTTTTTT
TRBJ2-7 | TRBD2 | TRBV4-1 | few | CASSQGRGAYEQYF | TGCGCCAGCAGCCAGGGGAGGGGAGCCTACGAGCAGTACTTC
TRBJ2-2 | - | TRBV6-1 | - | CASSEAEGAAGELFF | TGTGCCAGCAGTGAAGCGGAGGGGGCAGCCGGGGAGCTGTTTTTT
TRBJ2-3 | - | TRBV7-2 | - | CASSRGQILTDTQYF | TGTGCCAGCAGCCGCGGACAGATACTCACAGATACGCAGTATTTT
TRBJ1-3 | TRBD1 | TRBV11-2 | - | CASSLVRDRVAGNTIYF | TGTGCCAGCAGCTTAGTACGGGACAGGGTTGCGGGAAACACCATATATTTT
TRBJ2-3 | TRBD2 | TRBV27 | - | CASSGSGGITDTQYF | TGTGCCAGCAGTGGTAGCGGGGGAATCACAGATACGCAGTATTTT
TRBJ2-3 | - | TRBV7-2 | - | CASSLRTDTQYF | TGTGCCAGCAGCTTACGGACAGATACGCAGTATTTT
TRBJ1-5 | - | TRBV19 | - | CASSPGHNQPQHF | TGTGCCAGTAGTCCGGGCCATAATCAGCCCCAGCATTTT
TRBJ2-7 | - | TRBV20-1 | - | CSARDSYEQYF | TGCAGTGCTAGGGACTCCTACGAGCAGTACTTC
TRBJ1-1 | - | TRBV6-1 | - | CASSAGDMNTEAFF | TGTGCCAGCAGTGCAGGCGACATGAACACTGAAGCTTTCTTT
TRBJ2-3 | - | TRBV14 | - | CASSQLSTSTDTQYF | TGTGCCAGCAGCCAACTTTCGACCAGCACAGATACGCAGTATTTT
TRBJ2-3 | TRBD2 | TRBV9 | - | CASSVASGSLDTQYF | TGTGCCAGCAGCGTAGCGAGCGGGAGTTTGGATACGCAGTATTTT
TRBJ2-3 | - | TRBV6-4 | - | CASSDSPGGTDTQYF | TGTGCCAGCAGTGACTCGCCAGGGGGCACAGATACGCAGTATTTT
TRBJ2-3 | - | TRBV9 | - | CASSARGGGALDTQYF | TGTGCCAGCAGCGCGAGGGGAGGGGGGGCGTTAGATACGCAGTATTTT
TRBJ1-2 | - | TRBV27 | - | CASSLFPGTYNYGYTF | TGTGCCAGCAGTTTATTCCCCGGGACCTATAACTATGGCTACACCTTC
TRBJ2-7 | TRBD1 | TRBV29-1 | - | CSVGTGLLSYEQYF | TGCAGCGTCGGGACAGGGCTTTTGTCCTACGAGCAGTACTTC
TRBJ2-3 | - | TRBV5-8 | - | CASSWGAELGTDTQYF | TGTGCCAGCAGCTGGGGGGCCGAGCTCGGCACAGATACGCAGTATTTT
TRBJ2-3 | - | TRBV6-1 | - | CASSEWGADTDTQYF | TGTGCCAGCAGTGAATGGGGGGCGGACACAGATACGCAGTATTTT
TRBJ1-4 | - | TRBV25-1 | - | CASSETGRHTKLFF | TGTGCCAGCAGTGAAACAGGGCGGCACACTAAACTGTTTTTT
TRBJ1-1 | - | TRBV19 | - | CASSSRVNTEAFF | TGTGCCAGTAGTAGTCGGGTGAACACTGAAGCTTTCTTT
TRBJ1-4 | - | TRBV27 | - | CASSPGLSEKLFF | TGTGCCAGCAGTCCAGGACTGAGTGAAAAACTGTTTTTT
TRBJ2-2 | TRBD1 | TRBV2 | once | CASSEQGAFYSYTGELFF | TGTGCCAGCAGTGAACAGGGGGCGTTTTATTCGTACACCGGGGAGCTGTTTTTT
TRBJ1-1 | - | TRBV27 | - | CASRMLGGREAFF | TGTGCCAGCAGGATGCTAGGGGGGCGTGAAGCTTTCTTT
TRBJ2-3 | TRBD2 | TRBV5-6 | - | CASSPTSGSADTQYF | TGTGCCAGCAGCCCTACTAGCGGGAGCGCAGATACGCAGTATTTT